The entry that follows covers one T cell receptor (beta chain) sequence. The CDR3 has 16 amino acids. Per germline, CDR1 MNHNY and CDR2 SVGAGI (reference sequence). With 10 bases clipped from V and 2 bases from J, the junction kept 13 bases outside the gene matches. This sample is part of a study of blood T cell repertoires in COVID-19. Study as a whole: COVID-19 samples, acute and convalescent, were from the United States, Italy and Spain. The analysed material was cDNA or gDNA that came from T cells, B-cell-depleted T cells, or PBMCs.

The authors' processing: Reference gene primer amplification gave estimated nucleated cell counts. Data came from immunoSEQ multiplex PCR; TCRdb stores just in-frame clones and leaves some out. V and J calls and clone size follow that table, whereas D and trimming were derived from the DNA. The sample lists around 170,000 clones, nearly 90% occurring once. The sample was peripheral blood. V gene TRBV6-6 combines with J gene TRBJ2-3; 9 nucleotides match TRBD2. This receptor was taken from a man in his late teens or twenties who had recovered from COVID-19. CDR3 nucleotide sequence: TGTGCCACCGACGCCTGGCTAGCGGGGACCACAGATACGCAGTATTTT. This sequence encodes CATDAWLAGTTDTQYF.